These T cell receptor beta chains were read from a single sample in a study of long-term antiretroviral therapy in people with HIV. Assay used: immunoSEQ multiplex PCR; TCRdb lists only in-frame clones, some missing. Among around 9,200 clones listed, around 79% were seen once. The specimen comprised unsorted PBMCs, sampled 0.6 years before starting antiretroviral therapy. The receptor source for this set is a man aged 35 to 55 with HIV. CDR3s leave out the opening cysteine and the closing phenylalanine or tryptophan. Each record gives: clone size, V gene, CDR3 length, CDR3 protein. A clone size is listed for some rows: how often the clone was seen (once, few, many), or a class if it is expanded.

clone_size: .; v_call: TRBV4-2; cdr3_length: 15; cdr3_aa: ASSQDQSGVEVYGYT
clone_size: .; v_call: TRBV5-6; cdr3_length: 17; cdr3_aa: ASSPRTGQRGAHNQPQH
clone_size: .; v_call: TRBV19; cdr3_length: 10; cdr3_aa: AVSGRGETQY
clone_size: .; v_call: TRBV7-9; cdr3_length: 14; cdr3_aa: ASSRYRGPSSYEQY
clone_size: .; v_call: TRBV6-5; cdr3_length: 14; cdr3_aa: ASSYSGSGLTYEQY
clone_size: .; v_call: TRBV5-1; cdr3_length: 11; cdr3_aa: ASSWGGTDTQY
clone_size: .; v_call: TRBV7-9; cdr3_length: 12; cdr3_aa: ASSPWSSYNEQF
clone_size: .; v_call: TRBV18; cdr3_length: 14; cdr3_aa: ASSPEDTATNEKLF
clone_size: .; v_call: TRBV19; cdr3_length: 11; cdr3_aa: ASSRDRNQPQH
clone_size: .; v_call: TRBV29-1; cdr3_length: 11; cdr3_aa: SVHSSGANVLT
clone_size: .; v_call: TRBV5-1; cdr3_length: 12; cdr3_aa: ASSLGGQGDGYT
clone_size: .; v_call: TRBV7-9; cdr3_length: 14; cdr3_aa: ASSLDSGQGGNTIY
clone_size: .; v_call: TRBV5-1; cdr3_length: 10; cdr3_aa: ASSFDSYEQY
clone_size: .; v_call: TRBV6-1; cdr3_length: 19; cdr3_aa: ASSESRLGLEQGGSNQPQH
clone_size: .; v_call: TRBV30; cdr3_length: 13; cdr3_aa: AWRKMRDEYNEQF
clone_size: .; v_call: TRBV30; cdr3_length: 13; cdr3_aa: AWSGMGPMIYEQY
clone_size: few; v_call: TRBV5-1; cdr3_length: 12; cdr3_aa: ASVPTSGTDTQY
clone_size: once; v_call: TRBV28; cdr3_length: 14; cdr3_aa: ASSLSFGVPNEKLF
clone_size: .; v_call: TRBV21-1; cdr3_length: 13; cdr3_aa: ASSKAGGFDTEAF
clone_size: .; v_call: TRBV2; cdr3_length: 12; cdr3_aa: ASSEALGSYEQY
clone_size: large; v_call: TRBV6-1; cdr3_length: 9; cdr3_aa: ASLRGGTQY
clone_size: few; v_call: TRBV5-1; cdr3_length: 9; cdr3_aa: ASSGGNEQY
clone_size: .; v_call: TRBV9; cdr3_length: 12; cdr3_aa: ASSPDLSGNTIY
clone_size: .; v_call: TRBV4-1; cdr3_length: 16; cdr3_aa: ASSQDNLAGGGTGELF
clone_size: .; v_call: TRBV18; cdr3_length: 13; cdr3_aa: ASSPNRAQSYEQY
clone_size: .; v_call: TRBV18; cdr3_length: 14; cdr3_aa: ASSPRRGETNEKLF
clone_size: .; v_call: TRBV29-1; cdr3_length: 10; cdr3_aa: SVEPLNTEAF
clone_size: few; v_call: TRBV7-2; cdr3_length: 10; cdr3_aa: ASSFQGWEQY
clone_size: .; v_call: TRBV7-9; cdr3_length: 13; cdr3_aa: ASSPDRVLPYEQY
clone_size: .; v_call: TRBV2; cdr3_length: 13; cdr3_aa: ASSDSEGLTNEQF
clone_size: .; v_call: TRBV19; cdr3_length: 13; cdr3_aa: ASSNPRGITDTQY
clone_size: .; v_call: TRBV18; cdr3_length: 11; cdr3_aa: ASSPAPGEKLF
clone_size: .; v_call: TRBV29-1; cdr3_length: 11; cdr3_aa: STTQGMGNIQY
clone_size: once; v_call: TRBV30; cdr3_length: 12; cdr3_aa: AWIGNRGENTIY